These 13 T cell receptor beta chains came from one sample sequenced in a study of cytomegalovirus exposure and HLA in healthy donors. The study ran its PCR with 60 Vbeta and 13 Jbeta primers. This table comes from immunoSEQ multiplex PCR, and its TCRdb copy is limited to in-frame clones, with some not included. Of around 97,000 clones in the sample, around a tenth were seen once. The sequenced material came from PBMCs. Receptor source: a man aged 45-60 years in good health and CMV-seropositive.

This clone has only a few counts. The J gene is TRBJ1-1, the V gene TRBV5-4, with D tentatively TRBD1 (5 bases). The CDR3 loop spans 15 amino acids. Germline V gene data show CDR1 as SGHNT and CDR2 as YYREEE (reference sequence). The ends were cut back, 3 bases at V and 4 bases at J, with 16 bases in the middle. CDR3: CASSSGEGVGTEAFF. The CDR3 DNA reads TGTGCCAGCAGCTCGGGGGAGGGAGTGGGCACTGAAGCTTTCTTT.

This chain uses TRBV27 with TRBJ2-7; 7 nucleotides line up with TRBD1. Germline V gives CDR1 MNHEY, CDR2 SMNVEV (reference sequence). CDR3 length: 14 amino acids. V lost 6 bases and J lost 5; bases outside the gene matches: 10. In nucleotides, the CDR3 is TGTGCCAGCAGGACCGGGACAGCTTACCACGAGCAGTACTTC. Translated: CASRTGTAYHEQYF.

The chain has TRBV27 and TRBJ2-2; TRBD2 aligns across 10 bases. J was trimmed by 1 base and V by 4 bases; bases with no gene match: 3. The CDR3 length is 16 residues. CDR1 and CDR2 from the germline V gene are MNHEY and SMNVEV (reference sequence). The CDR3 sequence: CASSSSGGVNTGELFF. Here the CDR3 DNA reads TGTGCCAGCAGTTCAAGCGGGGGGGTGAACACCGGGGAGCTGTTTTTT.

In its sample, this clone was seen a few times. The chain has TRBV7-3 and TRBJ2-1; 7 bases match TRBD2. The CDR3 covers 14 residues. Losses at the gene ends were 2 bases for V and 7 bases for J; bases not matched to a gene: 5. The germline V gene has CDR1 SGHTA and CDR2 FQGTGA. The CDR3 DNA follows: TGTGCCAGCAGCTTAGGGGGGGTAGGGAATGAGCAGTTCTTC. Translating gives CASSLGGVGNEQFF.

This clone was observed a few times. Because it lacks the conserved phenylalanine or tryptophan at the end, this CDR3 is likely a read error. This chain uses TRBV2 with TRBJ1-5; D unclear. V dropped 3 bases and J dropped 3 bases, with 9 bases sitting between them. Germline CDR1 is SNHLY and CDR2 is FYNNEI. This CDR3 contains 14 residues. CDR3 amino acids: CASSDSGLNQPQHV. The DNA for the CDR3 is TGTGCCAGCAGTGATTCAGGACTCAATCAGCCCCAGCATGTT.

This clone showed up just a few times. The gene calls are TRBV12-5 and TRBJ2-3, with TRBD2 identical over 12 bases. Trimming at V came to 6 bases and at J to 8 bases, leaving 9 bases not matched to a gene. Germline V CDR1 and CDR2: LGHNT, FRNRAP. The CDR3 has 15 amino acids. CDR3 amino acids: CASGLLAGGPGTQYF. The CDR3 DNA follows: TGTGCTAGTGGACTCCTAGCGGGAGGGCCTGGTACGCAGTATTTT.

The CDR3 region is CSVGTDTQYF. The CDR3 region has the DNA TGCAGCGTTGGGACAGATACCCAGTACTTC. The chain carries TRBV29-1 and TRBJ2-5; D might be TRBD1 (6 bases). This CDR3 is 10 amino acids long. The V gene lost 4 bases and the J gene lost 8 bases, with 8 bases spanning the gap. CDR1 and CDR2 from the germline V gene are SQVTM and ANQGSEA.

The J gene is TRBJ2-7, the V gene TRBV28; 7 bases agree with TRBD2. This CDR3 has 14 residues. With V trimmed by 2 bases and J by 6 bases, 7 bases remained unmatched. Looked up from germline, CDR1 is MDHEN and CDR2 is SYDVKM. CDR3 coding DNA: TGTGCCAGCAGTTTAGTAGCGGGTACGGGCGAGCAGTACTTC. The encoded protein is CASSLVAGTGEQYF.

This chain connects TRBV28 to TRBJ2-7, with 9 bases fitting TRBD2. The germline V gene encodes CDR1 MDHEN and CDR2 SYDVKM. V dropped 6 bases and J dropped 3; count of bases not matched to a gene: 6. This CDR3 has 14 amino acids. The CDR3 DNA reads TGTGCCAGCAGCGGTAGCGGGAGCCTCTACGAGCAGTACTTC. This translates into CASSGSGSLYEQYF.

J is TRBJ2-7 and V is TRBV27; D gene ambiguous. CDR1 is MNHEY and CDR2 is SMNVEV in the germline V gene (reference sequence). With 6 bases removed from V and 2 bases from J, the gap between germline ends came to 11 bases. The CDR3 length is 13 residues. CDR3 region: CASSTIQAYEQYF. The CDR3 DNA reads as TGTGCCAGCAGCACGATTCAGGCCTACGAGCAGTACTTC.

This clone has only a few counts. This chain joins TRBV4-1 and TRBJ2-7; the match to TRBD2 covers 8 bases. The CDR3 runs 19 residues. Germline V gene data show CDR1 as MGHRA and CDR2 as YSYEKL. With 4 bases clipped from V and 3 bases from J, the junction kept 20 bases outside the gene matches. CDR3 sequence reads: CASSPTELVFRREGYEQYF. The CDR3, as DNA: TGCGCCAGCAGCCCGACAGAGCTCGTCTTTCGACGGGAGGGCTACGAGCAGTACTTC.

CDR3 region: CASSELPSAGIGELFF. In DNA form, the CDR3 reads TGCGCCAGCAGTGAGTTGCCGTCCGCGGGAATCGGGGAGCTGTTTTTT. V is TRBV10-1 and J is TRBJ2-2; possible D gene TRBD2, 6 bases. CDR3 size: 16 residues. Trimming pared 1 base from V and 7 bases from J, leaving 16 bases between. The V gene's germline CDR1 is WNHNN and CDR2 SYGVQD (reference sequence).

The chain has TRBV19 and TRBJ2-1, with TRBD2 identical over 8 bases. The length of the CDR3 is 19 residues. V was pared by 3 bases and J by 0 bases, with 13 bases of the junction left unmatched. The germline gives CDR1 LNHDA, CDR2 SQIVND (reference sequence). The CDR3 is CASSIPGLVRMSSYNEQFF. The CDR3 DNA reads TGTGCCAGTAGTATTCCGGGACTAGTAAGGATGAGCTCCTACAATGAGCAGTTCTTC.